In its sample, the clone carrying this T cell receptor (beta chain) was seen many times. The antigen is undetermined. These data come from a study of identical twins. Broader study findings: Out-of-frame TCR alpha sharing in monozygotic twins exceeded recombination model predictions. In zero-insertion analyses, partial confounding could arise from invariant MAIT and iNKT cells. Excess twin sharing in beta out-of-frame sequences was weaker.

Template switching added a universal primer site; cDNA carried unique molecular identifiers. MiXCR, applied by TCRdb to the 5' RACE reads, yields one record per CDR3 protein. The sample consists of around 480,000 distinct CDR3 sequences, 14% of them appearing once. The CDR3 runs to 13 residues. CDR1 and CDR2 from the germline V gene are LGHNT and FRNRAP. Trimming took 5 bases from V and 1 from J; bases not matched to a gene: 2. The same specimen was also included in a second study, on yellow fever vaccine responses in identical twins.

The origin of this receptor is a woman aged 18 to 35 in good health. The specimen sequenced was CD4+ T cells sorted from blood. The chain combines TRBV12-5 with TRBJ2-7, with TRBD1 matching over 7 bases. The CDR3 bases are TGTGCTAGTGGTAGGGACAGATCCTACGAGCAGTACTTC. This sequence encodes CASGRDRSYEQYF.